This T cell receptor (beta chain) stems from a study of response to subunit inactivated influenza vaccine. Study-wide points: The study's authors posited that every seasonal influenza vaccination enlists few new T cells.

TCRdb used MiXCR to reprocess the RT-PCR reads, holding one entry per CDR3 protein. The data hold about 780,000 distinct CDR3 sequences, with approximately 17% observed a single time. This clonotype was recorded many times. The antigen is unknown. Germline CDR1 and CDR2: MGHRA and YSYEKL. The CDR3 loop spans 15 amino acids. V trimming: 4 bases; J trimming: 2 bases; junction bases outside the gene matches: 6. The sample in question was PBMCs from blood, obtained less than 6 days after vaccination. The rearrangement uses TRBV4-1 and TRBJ2-5; TRBD2 agrees at 8 bases. The TCR comes from a man aged 50 to 60 who received an inactivated influenza vaccine. The CDR3 DNA sequence: TGCGCCAGCAGCCGCTCTAGCGGGTTACAAGAGACCCAGTACTTC. It specifies CASSRSSGLQETQYF.